The clone carrying this T cell receptor beta chain was picked up one time. The junction departs from germline at one end; a sequencing error may be responsible. The sample originates from a study of CD8 T cells in Susac syndrome. Across the whole study: At the time of blood draw, patients with Susac syndrome were therapy-naive, receiving corticosteroids, or receiving intravenous immunoglobulin alone.

Roughly 0.45 to 1 ug RNA was reverse transcribed with random hexamers. TCRdb reprocessed the immunoSEQ multiplex PCR reads via MiXCR and lists one record per CDR3 protein. The sample has about 140,000 distinct CDR3 sequences; more than 85% are singletons. The CDR3 covers 11 residues. In germline, CDR1 is MNHEY, CDR2 SVGAGI. V and J are TRBV6-5 and TRBJ2-7; D is uncertain. Sequencing was done on a sample of CD4+ T cells from PBMCs. This sequence originates from a human donor with Susac syndrome. CDR3 region: CASSYSNEQYF. Written as DNA, the CDR3 is TGTGCCAGCAGTTACTCCAACGAGCAGTACTTC.